The 7 T cell receptor beta chains in this list originate from one sample, sequenced in a study of T cell clones after liver transplantation. The data were produced by immunoSEQ multiplex PCR, yet TCRdb's version contains in-frame clones alone and is incomplete. The table includes about 70,000 clones, about 80% detected once. Here the sequenced sample was CD4+ T cells from blood, taken 12 months after liver transplant. The receptors derive from a human patient who received a liver transplant. Some T cells may arise from the graft donor.

The chain recombines TRBV11-2 with TRBJ1-1; 8 bases map to TRBD1. CDR3 size: 15 residues. Germline-derived CDR1 and CDR2 are SGHAT and FQNNGV. J gave up 1 base and V 1 base, and 2 bases lay outside the gene matches. The CDR3 loop is CASSLAGQENTEAFF. As DNA, the CDR3 is TGTGCCAGCAGCTTAGCGGGACAGGAGAACACTGAAGCTTTCTTT. Using reference TRBV11-2 and TRBJ1-1 for the parts outside the CDR3, the full variable domain is EAGVAQSPRYKIIEKRQSVAFWCNPISGHATLYWYQQILGQGPKLLIQFQNNGVVDDSQLPKDRFSAERLKGVDSTLKIQPAKLEDSAVYLCASSLAGQENTEAFFGQGTRLTVV.

V is TRBV14 and J is TRBJ2-1, with 13 bases that match TRBD2. Germline V lookup: CDR1 SGHDN, CDR2 FVKESK. Trimming at V came to 4 bases and at J to 3 bases, leaving 0 bases not matched to a gene. The CDR3 sequence is 15 residues long. The CDR3, as DNA: TGTGCCAGCAGCCGACTAGCGGGAGGCTACAATGAGCAGTTCTTC. Protein sequence: CASSRLAGGYNEQFF. Looking up the rest from reference TRBV14 and TRBJ2-1 gives the full variable domain: EAGVTQFPSHSVIEKGQTVTLRCDPISGHDNLYWYRRVMGKEIKFLLHFVKESKQDESGMPNNRFLAERTGGTYSTLKVQPAELEDSGVYFCASSRLAGGYNEQFFGPGTRLTVL.

J is TRBJ2-3 and V is TRBV19; D remains unclear. Trimming pared 2 bases from V and 6 bases from J, leaving 9 bases between. Germline lookup yields CDR1 LNHDA and CDR2 SQIVND (reference sequence). The CDR3 contains 13 residues. Here the CDR3 DNA reads TGTGCCAGTAGTATAAAAGCCGAGGATACGCAGTATTTT. Translation gives CASSIKAEDTQYF.

DNA for the CDR3: TGTGCCAGTAGTGTGGACAGGGCGGTGAACACTGAAGCTTTCTTT. Translated: CASSVDRAVNTEAFF. This chain joins TRBV19 and TRBJ1-1, with 8 positions matching TRBD1. The CDR3 is 15 amino acids. After removal of 5 bases from V and 0 bases from J, the junction contained 5 bases not matched to a gene. The germline V gene has CDR1 LNHDA and CDR2 SQIVND (reference sequence).

The chain is built from TRBV18 and TRBJ1-5; D might be TRBD1 (5 bases). V lost 4 bases and J lost 3, with 13 bases in between. The CDR3 extends over 15 amino acids. Germline CDR1 and CDR2: KGHSH and LQKENI. The CDR3 is CASSLRGTNNQPQHF. The CDR3 DNA sequence: TGTGCCAGCTCACTTCGGGGCACAAACAATCAGCCCCAGCATTTT.

V is TRBV2 and J is TRBJ1-1, with D possibly matching TRBD1 (5 bases). This CDR3 comprises 14 residues. Per germline, CDR1 SNHLY and CDR2 FYNNEI. Trimming left V 4 bases short and J 2 bases short, with 11 bases between. CDR3: CASSAEGINTEAFF. In DNA form, the CDR3 reads TGTGCCAGCAGTGCTGAGGGGATAAACACTGAAGCTTTCTTT.

This chain links TRBV6-6 with TRBJ2-5; D may be TRBD2 (6 bases). V was clipped by 2 bases and J by 5 bases, with 12 bases between them. The CDR3 spans 14 residues. CDR1 and CDR2 from the germline V gene are MNHNY and SVGAGI (reference sequence). The CDR3, as DNA: TGTGCCAGCAGTTACGGGGGGAGAGGGGAGACCCAGTACTTC. This codes for CASSYGGRGETQYF.